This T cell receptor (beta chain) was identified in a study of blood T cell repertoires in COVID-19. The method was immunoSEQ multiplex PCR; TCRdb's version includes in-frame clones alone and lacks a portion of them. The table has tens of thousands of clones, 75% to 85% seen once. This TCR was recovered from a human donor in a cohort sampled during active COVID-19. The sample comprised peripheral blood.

The CDR3 loop reads CASSLKGGKIDTEAFF. CDR3 coding DNA: TGTGCCAGCAGCTTAAAAGGGGGTAAGATAGACACTGAAGCTTTCTTT. The chain uses TRBV7-3 and TRBJ1-1; the D gene is possibly TRBD1 (6 bases). The CDR3 is 16 residues long. Germline CDR1 is SGHTA and CDR2 is FQGTGA. V shed 1 base and J shed 3 bases, with 15 bases lying between them. Using reference TRBV7-3 and TRBJ1-1 for the parts outside the CDR3, the full variable domain is GAGVSQTPSNKVTEKGKYVELRCDPISGHTALYWYRQSLGQGPEFLIYFQGTGAADDSGLPNDRFFAVRPEGSVSTLKIQRTERGDSAVYLCASSLKGGKIDTEAFFGQGTRLTVV.